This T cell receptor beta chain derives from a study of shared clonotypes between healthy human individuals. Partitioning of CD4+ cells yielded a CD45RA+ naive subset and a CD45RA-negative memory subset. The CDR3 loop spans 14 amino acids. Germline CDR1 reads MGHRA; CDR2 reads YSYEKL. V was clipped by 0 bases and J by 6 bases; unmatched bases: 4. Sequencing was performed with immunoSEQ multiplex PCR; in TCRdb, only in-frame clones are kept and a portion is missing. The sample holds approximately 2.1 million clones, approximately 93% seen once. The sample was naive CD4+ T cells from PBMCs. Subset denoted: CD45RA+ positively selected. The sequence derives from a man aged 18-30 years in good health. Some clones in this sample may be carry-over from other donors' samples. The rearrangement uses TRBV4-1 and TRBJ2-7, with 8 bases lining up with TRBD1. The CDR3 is CASSQDPGGREQYF. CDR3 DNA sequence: TGCGCCAGCAGCCAAGATCCAGGGGGCCGCGAGCAGTACTTC.